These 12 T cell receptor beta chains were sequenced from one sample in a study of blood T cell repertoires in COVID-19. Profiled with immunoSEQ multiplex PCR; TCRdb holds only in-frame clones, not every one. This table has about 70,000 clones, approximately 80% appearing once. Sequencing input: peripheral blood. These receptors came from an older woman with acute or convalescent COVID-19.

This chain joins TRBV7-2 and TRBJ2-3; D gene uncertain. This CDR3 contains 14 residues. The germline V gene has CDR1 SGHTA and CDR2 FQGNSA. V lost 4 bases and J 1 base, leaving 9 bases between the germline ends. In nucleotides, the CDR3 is TGTGCCAGCAGCTCGCCAGGCCGCACAGATACGCAGTATTTT. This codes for CASSSPGRTDTQYF.

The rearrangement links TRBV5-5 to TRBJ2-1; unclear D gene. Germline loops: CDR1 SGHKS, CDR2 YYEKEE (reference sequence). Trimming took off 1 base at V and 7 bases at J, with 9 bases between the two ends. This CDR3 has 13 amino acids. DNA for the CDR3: TGTGCCAGCAGCTTGTATGGAGATAATGAGCAGTTCTTC. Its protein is CASSLYGDNEQFF.

The CDR3 is CASSLATGKAETQYF. The CDR3 DNA reads TGCGCCAGCAGCTTGGCTACAGGGAAGGCGGAGACCCAGTACTTC. The chain is built from TRBV5-1 and TRBJ2-5; TRBD1 might be the D (6 bases). Trimming removed 0 bases from V and 5 bases from J, with 14 bases in between. Germline V gene data show CDR1 as SGHRS and CDR2 as YFSETQ. This CDR3 is 15 amino acids long.

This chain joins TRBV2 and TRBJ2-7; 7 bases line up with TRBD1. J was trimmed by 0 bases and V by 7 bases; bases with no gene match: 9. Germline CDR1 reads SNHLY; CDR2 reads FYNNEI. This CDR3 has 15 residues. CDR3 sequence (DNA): TGTGCCAGCACTTCAGGACAGGCAACCTCCTACGAGCAGTACTTC. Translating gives CASTSGQATSYEQYF.

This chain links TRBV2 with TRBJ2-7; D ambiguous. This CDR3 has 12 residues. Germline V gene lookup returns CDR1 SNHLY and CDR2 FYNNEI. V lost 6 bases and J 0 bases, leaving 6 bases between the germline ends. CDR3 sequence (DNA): TGTGCCAGCAGCCTTAGCTCCTACGAGCAGTACTTC. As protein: CASSLSSYEQYF.

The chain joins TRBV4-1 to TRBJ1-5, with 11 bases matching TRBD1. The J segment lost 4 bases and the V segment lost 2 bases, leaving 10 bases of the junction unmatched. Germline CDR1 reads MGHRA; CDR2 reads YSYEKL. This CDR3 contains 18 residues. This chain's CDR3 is CASSQFAAGQGGNQPQHF. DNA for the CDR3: TGCGCCAGCAGCCAATTTGCCGCGGGACAGGGGGGAAATCAGCCCCAGCATTTT.

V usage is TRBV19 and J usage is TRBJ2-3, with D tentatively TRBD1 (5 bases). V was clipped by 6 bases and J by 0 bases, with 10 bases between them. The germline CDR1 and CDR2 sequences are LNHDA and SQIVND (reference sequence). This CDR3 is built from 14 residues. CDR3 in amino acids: CASSDSRSTDTQYF. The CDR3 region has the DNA TGTGCCAGTAGCGACAGCCGCAGCACAGATACGCAGTATTTT.

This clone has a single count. CDR3 bases: TGTGCCAGCAGCCCTCGGGAGGGTTTCTACGAGCAGTACTTC. As protein: CASSPREGFYEQYF. The V call is TRBV7-2, the J call TRBJ2-7; 8 nucleotides agree with TRBD2. Germline V gene sequence: CDR1 SGHTA, CDR2 FQGNSA. This CDR3 comprises 14 residues. Unmatched junction bases numbered 6, after V lost 5 bases and J lost 3 bases.

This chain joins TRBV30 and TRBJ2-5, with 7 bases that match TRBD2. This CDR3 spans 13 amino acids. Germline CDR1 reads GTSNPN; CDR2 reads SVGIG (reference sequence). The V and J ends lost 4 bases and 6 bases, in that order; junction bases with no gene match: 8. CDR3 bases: TGTGCCTGGAAAGGAGCGGGGCCGAAGACCCAGTACTTC. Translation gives CAWKGAGPKTQYF.

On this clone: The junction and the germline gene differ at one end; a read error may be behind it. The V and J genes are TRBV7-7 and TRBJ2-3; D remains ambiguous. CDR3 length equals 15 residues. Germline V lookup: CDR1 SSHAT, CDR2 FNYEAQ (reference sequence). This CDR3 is CASSLAGSRTDTQYF. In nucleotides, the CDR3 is TGTGCTAGCAGCTTAGCTGGCAGTCGCACAGATACGCAGTATTTT.

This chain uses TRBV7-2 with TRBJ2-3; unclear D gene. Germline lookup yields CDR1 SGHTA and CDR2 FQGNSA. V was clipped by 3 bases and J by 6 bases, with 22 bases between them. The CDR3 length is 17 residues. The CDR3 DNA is TGTGCCAGCAGCTTGCGGCCAGTTGGATTGGAGAAGGATACGCAGTATTTT. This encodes CASSLRPVGLEKDTQYF.

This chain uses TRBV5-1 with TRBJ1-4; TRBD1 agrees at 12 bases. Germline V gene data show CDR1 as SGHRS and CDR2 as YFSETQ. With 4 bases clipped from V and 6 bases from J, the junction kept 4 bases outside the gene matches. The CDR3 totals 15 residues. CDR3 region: CASSRDRGLDEKLFF. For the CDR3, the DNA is TGCGCCAGCAGCCGGGACAGGGGGCTGGATGAAAAACTGTTTTTT.